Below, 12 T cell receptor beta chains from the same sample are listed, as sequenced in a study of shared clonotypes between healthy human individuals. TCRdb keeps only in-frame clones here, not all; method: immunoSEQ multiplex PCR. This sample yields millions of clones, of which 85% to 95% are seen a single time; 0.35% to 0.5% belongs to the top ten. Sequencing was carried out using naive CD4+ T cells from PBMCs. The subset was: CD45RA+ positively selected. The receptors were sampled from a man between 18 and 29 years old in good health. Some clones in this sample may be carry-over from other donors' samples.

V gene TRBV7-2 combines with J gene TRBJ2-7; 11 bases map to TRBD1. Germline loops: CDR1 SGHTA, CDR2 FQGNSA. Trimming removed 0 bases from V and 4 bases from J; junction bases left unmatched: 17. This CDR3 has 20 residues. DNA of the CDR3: TGTGCCAGCAGCTTAGCCCTCATGGACAGGGGGCCCTCCTCCGCATACGAGCAGTACTTC. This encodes CASSLALMDRGPSSAYEQYF.

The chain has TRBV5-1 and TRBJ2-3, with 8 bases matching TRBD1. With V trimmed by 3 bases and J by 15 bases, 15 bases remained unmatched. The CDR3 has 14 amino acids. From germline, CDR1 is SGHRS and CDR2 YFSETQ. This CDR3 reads CASSSNPEDRVLYF. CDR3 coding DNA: TGCGCCAGCAGCTCCAACCCGGAGGACAGGGTCCTCTATTTT.

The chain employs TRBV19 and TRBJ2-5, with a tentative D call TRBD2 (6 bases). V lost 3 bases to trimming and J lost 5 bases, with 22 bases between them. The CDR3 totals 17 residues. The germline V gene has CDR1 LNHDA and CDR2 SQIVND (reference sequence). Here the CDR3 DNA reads TGTGCCAGTAGTATTTCAGGAGATGTAAGAGGAGGGGAGACCCAGTACTTC. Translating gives CASSISGDVRGGETQYF.

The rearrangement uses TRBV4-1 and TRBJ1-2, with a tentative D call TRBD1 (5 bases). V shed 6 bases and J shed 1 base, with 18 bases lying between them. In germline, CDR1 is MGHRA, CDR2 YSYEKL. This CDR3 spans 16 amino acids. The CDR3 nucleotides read TGCGCCAGCAGTATGGAAAGACAGATTATTAACTATGGCTACACCTTC. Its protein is CASSMERQIINYGYTF.

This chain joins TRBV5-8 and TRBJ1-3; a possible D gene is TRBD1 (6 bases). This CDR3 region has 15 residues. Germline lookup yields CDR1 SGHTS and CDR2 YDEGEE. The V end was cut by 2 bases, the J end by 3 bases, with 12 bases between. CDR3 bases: TGTGCCAGCAGCTTCGCGGGGGCAAGTGGAAACACCATATATTTT. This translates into CASSFAGASGNTIYF.

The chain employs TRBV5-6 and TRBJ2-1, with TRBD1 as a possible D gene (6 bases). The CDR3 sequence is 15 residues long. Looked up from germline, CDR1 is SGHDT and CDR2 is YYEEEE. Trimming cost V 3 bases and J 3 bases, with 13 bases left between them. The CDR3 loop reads CASSYRDTIYNEQFF. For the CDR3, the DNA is TGTGCCAGCAGCTACCGGGACACAATCTACAATGAGCAGTTCTTC.

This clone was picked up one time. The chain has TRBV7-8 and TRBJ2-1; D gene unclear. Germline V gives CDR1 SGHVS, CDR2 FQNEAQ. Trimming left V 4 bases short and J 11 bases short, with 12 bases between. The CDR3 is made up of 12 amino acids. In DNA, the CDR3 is TGTGCCAGCAGCTATGCACGGAGTAAGCAGTTCTTC. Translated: CASSYARSKQFF.

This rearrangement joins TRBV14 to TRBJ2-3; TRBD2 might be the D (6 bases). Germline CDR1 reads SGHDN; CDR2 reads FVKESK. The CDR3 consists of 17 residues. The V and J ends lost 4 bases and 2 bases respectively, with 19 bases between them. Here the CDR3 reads CASSPFQREPPTDTQYF. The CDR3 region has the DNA TGTGCCAGCAGCCCCTTCCAACGGGAGCCACCCACAGATACGCAGTATTTT.

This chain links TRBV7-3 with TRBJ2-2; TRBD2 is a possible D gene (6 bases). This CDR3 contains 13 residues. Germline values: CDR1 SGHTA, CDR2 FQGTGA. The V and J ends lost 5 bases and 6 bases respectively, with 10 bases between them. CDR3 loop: CASSDSGAGELFF. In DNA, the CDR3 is TGTGCCAGCAGCGATAGCGGAGCCGGGGAGCTGTTTTTT. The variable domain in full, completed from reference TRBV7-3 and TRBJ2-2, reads GAGVSQTPSNKVTEKGKYVELRCDPISGHTALYWYRQSLGQGPEFLIYFQGTGAADDSGLPNDRFFAVRPEGSVSTLKIQRTERGDSAVYLCASSDSGAGELFFGEGSRLTVL.

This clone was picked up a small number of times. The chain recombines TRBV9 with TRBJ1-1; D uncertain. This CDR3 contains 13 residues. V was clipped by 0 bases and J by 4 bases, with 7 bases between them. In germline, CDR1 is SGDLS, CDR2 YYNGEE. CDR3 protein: CASSVAPFTEAFF. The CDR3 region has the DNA TGTGCCAGCAGCGTAGCCCCATTCACTGAAGCTTTCTTT.

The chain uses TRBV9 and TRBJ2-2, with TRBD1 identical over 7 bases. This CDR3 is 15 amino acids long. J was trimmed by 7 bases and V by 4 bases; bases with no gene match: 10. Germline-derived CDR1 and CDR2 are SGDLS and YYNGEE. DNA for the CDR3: TGTGCCAGCAGCCCAGGGGGAACTTTTGGCGGGGAGCTGTTTTTT. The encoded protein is CASSPGGTFGGELFF.

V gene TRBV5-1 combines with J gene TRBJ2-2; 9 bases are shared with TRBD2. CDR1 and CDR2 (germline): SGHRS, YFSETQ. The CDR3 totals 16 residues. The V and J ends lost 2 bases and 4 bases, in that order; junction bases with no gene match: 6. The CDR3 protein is CASSLIAGVSTGELFF. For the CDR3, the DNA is TGCGCCAGCAGCTTAATAGCGGGAGTCAGCACCGGGGAGCTGTTTTTT. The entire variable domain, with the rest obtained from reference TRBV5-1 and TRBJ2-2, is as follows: KAGVTQTPRYLIKTRGQQVTLSCSPISGHRSVSWYQQTPGQGLQFLFEYFSETQRNKGNFPGRFSGRQFSNSRSEMNVSTLELGDSALYLCASSLIAGVSTGELFFGEGSRLTVL.